These T cell receptor beta chains were read from a single sample in a study of T-cell memory formation after mild COVID-19. TCRdb re-analysed the 5' RACE reads in MiXCR, keeping a single row per CDR3 protein. The sample yields 350,000 to 500,000 distinct CDR3 sequences, roughly 18% seen once. Sequencing was performed on PBMCs or a T cell subset sorted from them (not recorded which). Receptors were obtained from a man aged 18 to 29 who had mild COVID-19 (a few samples of this study predate the infection). Cell type and time point are not known. Both conserved end residues are part of each CDR3. The D gene is left open where the match is weak. Only some rows state a clone size, as once, few, many or a class for expanded clones.

TRBV7-8	16	.	TRBJ2-3	.	TGTGCCAGCAGCCCAGGCACCGATTTTAGCACAGATACGCAGTATTTT	CASSPGTDFSTDTQYF
TRBV3-1	14	.	TRBJ1-4	few	TGTGCCAGCAGCCCCATGTGGGCAGGTGAAAAACTGTTTTTT	CASSPMWAGEKLFF
TRBV4-3	15	TRBD1	TRBJ1-6	few	TGCGCCAGCAGCCTAAGACAGGGTATGAGTTCACCCCTCCACTTT	CASSLRQGMSSPLHF
TRBV27	14	TRBD1	TRBJ1-5	.	TGTGCCAGCAGGGAACAGGGGGCCAATCAGCCCCAGCATTTT	CASREQGANQPQHF
TRBV19	16	.	TRBJ1-2	.	TGTGCCAGTAGTCCCCCCCCGGGGGGCGCCAACTATGGCTACACCTTC	CASSPPPGGANYGYTF
TRBV5-1	15	.	TRBJ2-3	many	TGCGCCAGCAGCTTGGAGGGGCAAAGCGCAGATACGCAGTATTTT	CASSLEGQSADTQYF
TRBV6-5	15	.	TRBJ2-7	.	TGTGCCAGCAGTTACCCGGACAGCGCGCCCTACGAGCAGTACTTC	CASSYPDSAPYEQYF
TRBV5-4	14	TRBD2	TRBJ2-7	.	TGTGCCAGCAGCTTGGGGACTAGTGTCTACGAGCAGTACTTC	CASSLGTSVYEQYF
TRBV28	16	.	TRBJ2-2	many	TGTGCCAGCAGTCCCACCTCCGGGGTGAACACCGGGGAGCTGTTTTTT	CASSPTSGVNTGELFF
TRBV5-5	16	TRBD1	TRBJ2-1	.	TGTGCCAGCAGAAGAACAGGGGTTGGGTCCTACAATGAGCAGTTCTTC	CASRRTGVGSYNEQFF
TRBV10-2	13	TRBD1	TRBJ2-1	.	TGCGCCAGCACCCTGGGACAGGGGAATGAGCAGTTCTTC	CASTLGQGNEQFF
TRBV12-3/TRBV12-4	15	.	TRBJ2-7	few	TGTGCCAGCAGTTTGGGGCCTTCCGGCTCCTACGAGCAGTACTTC	CASSLGPSGSYEQYF
TRBV6-6	14	.	TRBJ2-3	.	TGTGCCAGCACGGGCAGCGTGCGCACAGATACGCAGTATTTT	CASTGSVRTDTQYF
TRBV4-2	17	TRBD2	TRBJ2-5	.	TGTGCCAGCAGCCCGGGACTAGCGGGGGGCCGACAAGAGACCCAGTACTTC	CASSPGLAGGRQETQYF
TRBV5-1	15	.	TRBJ2-3	few	TGCGCCAGCAGCTTGGGACGGGACAGCACAGATACGCAGTATTTT	CASSLGRDSTDTQYF
TRBV12-3/TRBV12-4	15	.	TRBJ2-3	many	TGTGCCAGCACCCCTCCGGGGGCCGGCACAGATACGCAGTATTTT	CASTPPGAGTDTQYF
TRBV5-1	14	.	TRBJ2-3	few	TGCGCCAGCAGCTCGGAGCGCGGGCAAGATACGCAGTATTTT	CASSSERGQDTQYF
TRBV6-5	15	.	TRBJ1-2	few	TGTGCCAGCAGTTACTCGACCCCCTGGCACTATGGCTACACCTTC	CASSYSTPWHYGYTF
TRBV7-2	13	.	TRBJ1-4	.	TGTGCCAGCAGCACAGCCTTTAATGAAAAACTGTTTTTT	CASSTAFNEKLFF
TRBV6-6	15	.	TRBJ1-2	.	TGTGCCAGCAGTTACCCTAAGGGGACTAACTATGGCTACACCTTC	CASSYPKGTNYGYTF